This T cell receptor beta chain was documented in a study of Ad26.COV2.S vaccination and SARS-CoV-2 variants (TCRdb year 2021). The study in broad terms: Vaccine-arm donors came from COV1001, a multicentre, randomized, double-blind, placebo-controlled phase I-IIa trial of Ad26.COV2.S in healthy adults. Ad26.COV2.S was given intramuscularly at 5x10^10 or 1x10^11 viral particles, as a single shot or as two shots 56 days apart. The specificity and breadth of SARS-CoV-2-reactive T cell receptors after Ad26.COV2.S vaccination were assessed by TCRbeta repertoire sequencing. The TCR-sequenced set comprised around 30 samples: around 20 Ad26.COV2.S vaccine recipients, 5 placebo recipients and 8 SARS-CoV-2 convalescent individuals. Trial participants were randomized into five groups of five: low-dose or high-dose Ad26.COV2.S given once or twice, or placebo on both occasions. Investigators remained blinded to trial group allocation during experiments and outcome assessment.

The immunoSEQ Assay was used to sequence TCRbeta CDR3 regions. After extraction, genomic DNA underwent amplification by bias-controlled multiplex PCR, followed by high-throughput sequencing. On the study's bioinformatics: To quantify the absolute abundance of every unique TCRbeta CDR3 region, sequences were collapsed and filtered. T cell fraction was estimated by normalization of TCRbeta template counts to usable DNA, with usable DNA being measured through amplification of reference genes present in all nucleated cells. Repertoire TCRs were annotated as SARS-CoV-2-specific when V gene, CDR3 amino acid sequence and J gene were exactly matched to a known reactive TCR set. The reference SARS-CoV-2 TCR set came from MIRA and was filtered for enrichment in COVID-19-positive ImmuneCODE repertoires, removing public or cross-reactive TCRs. Drawing on the MIRA antigens, annotated TCRs were analysed further at the level of specific ORF or position within ORF. Depth was the summed frequency of annotated unique rearrangements, while breadth was defined as annotated unique rearrangements over total unique productive rearrangements. Two-sided Wilcoxon rank-sum tests were used to compare TCR breadth between groups. TCRdb mirrors the immuneACCESS table, restricted to in-frame sequences. Some clones are absent from its copies; in checked studies, under half trace to an unresolved V gene, and the reason for the others is unknown. From that table come the V and J calls and clone size; the DNA was used to work out D and trimming. Present in this sample are about 350,000 clones, around 88% of which were seen just once. Of the sample, just under 5% falls within the top ten clones.

For this clone: The specificity of this receptor is unknown. Base-call qualities are not available, and no considerably larger clone is one nucleotide away.

What the study reported, not specific to this receptor: Substantial breadth of spike-specific CD8+ and CD4+ T cell responses was reported after vaccination. Comparable non-spike TCR breadth was observed between vaccine and placebo recipients, consistent with only spike being contained in the vaccine. The study was not powered for comparison of responses between vaccine doses or regimens. The authors noted that the TCR breadth and depth analyses may have underestimated total T cell responses. Compared with placebo recipients, Ad26.COV2.S recipients showed higher spike-specific TCR breadth (P = 0.0014).

The germline V gene (reference sequence) yields MNHNY for CDR1 and SVGAGI for CDR2. Trimming costs V 6 bases and J 0 bases, and their ends lie 15 bases apart. The CDR3 sequence holds 16 residues, the cysteine and phenylalanine included. Just CDR3 DNA is preserved here, 48 bases in frame from base 1. Per the publication, the treatment or condition label means: 19 received Ad26.COV2.S at low or high dose, single or two shots; 5 received placebo; per-sample allocation not given. For vaccine and placebo recipients, repertoires were sequenced using samples collected on day 63 after the first injection. Cohort 1b enrolled about two dozen adults aged 18-55 years at a single site in Boston, USA, between 29 July and 7 August 2020. Ad26.COV2.S was a replication-incompetent adenovirus type 26 vector that expressed a prefusion-stabilized SARS-CoV-2 spike protein derived from the original Wuhan strain.

The source material was peripheral blood, sampled in a trial of Ad26.COV2.S vaccine versus placebo. The sequence came from a person between 18 and 59 years old who received the Ad26.COV2.S COVID-19 vaccine or a placebo. The V gene is TRBV6-6 and the J gene is TRBJ1-3; the D segment could be TRBD1, given 6 matching bases. CDR3 region: CASRQMGTTSGNTIYF. The sequenced DNA is TGTGCCAGCAGGCAAATGGGGACAACCTCTGGAAACACCATATATTTT.